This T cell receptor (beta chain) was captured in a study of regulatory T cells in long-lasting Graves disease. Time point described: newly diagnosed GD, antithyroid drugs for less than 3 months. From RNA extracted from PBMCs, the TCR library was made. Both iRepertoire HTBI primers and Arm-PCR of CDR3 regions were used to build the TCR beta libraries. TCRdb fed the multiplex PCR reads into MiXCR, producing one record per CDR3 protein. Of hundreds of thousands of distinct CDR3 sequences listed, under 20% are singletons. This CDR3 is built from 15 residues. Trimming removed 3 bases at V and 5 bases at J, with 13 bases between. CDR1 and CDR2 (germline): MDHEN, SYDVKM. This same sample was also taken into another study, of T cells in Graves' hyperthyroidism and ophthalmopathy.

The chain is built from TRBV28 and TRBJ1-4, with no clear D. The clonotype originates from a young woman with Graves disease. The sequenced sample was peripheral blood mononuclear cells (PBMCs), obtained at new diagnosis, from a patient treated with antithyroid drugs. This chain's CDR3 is CASSLGSALNEKLFF. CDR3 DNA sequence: TGTGCCAGCAGTTTGGGGTCAGCGCTGAATGAAAAACTGTTTTTT.